This T cell receptor (beta chain) was sequenced during a study of metastatic and nonmetastatic thyroid tumors. Study in general: Repertoires of blood and of tissue (tumor or nodule) from malignant and benign thyroid patients were compared.

The germline CDR1 and CDR2 sequences are SNHLY and FYNNEI. The CDR3 loop spans 18 amino acids. Trimming removed 1 base from V and 4 bases from J; junction bases left unmatched: 11. None of the patients had undergone any treatment ahead of thyroid surgery. Original processing methods: Built for papillary thyroid cancer, a distant-metastasis classifier drew on CDR3 differences across clinicopathological groups. TCRdb re-analyzed the PCR reads using MiXCR. The V and J calls here are based on TCRdb, not the publication. Counted here are 6,600 or so clones, about 30% occurring once; the ten biggest clones make up 15% to 20%. By share of the sample, this clone is medium-sized.

V usage is TRBV2 and J usage is TRBJ2-3, with 10 bases identical to TRBD2. This receptor was identified in a male donor with papillary thyroid cancer or a benign thyroid nodule (not recorded which). Some clones in this sample may be carry-over from other donors' samples. Sequencing was performed on adjacent normal tissue. CDR3 amino acids: CASSEDHPSGRKADTQYF. The CDR3 nucleotides are TGTGCCAGCAGTGAAGACCACCCTAGCGGGAGAAAGGCAGATACGCAGTATTTT.